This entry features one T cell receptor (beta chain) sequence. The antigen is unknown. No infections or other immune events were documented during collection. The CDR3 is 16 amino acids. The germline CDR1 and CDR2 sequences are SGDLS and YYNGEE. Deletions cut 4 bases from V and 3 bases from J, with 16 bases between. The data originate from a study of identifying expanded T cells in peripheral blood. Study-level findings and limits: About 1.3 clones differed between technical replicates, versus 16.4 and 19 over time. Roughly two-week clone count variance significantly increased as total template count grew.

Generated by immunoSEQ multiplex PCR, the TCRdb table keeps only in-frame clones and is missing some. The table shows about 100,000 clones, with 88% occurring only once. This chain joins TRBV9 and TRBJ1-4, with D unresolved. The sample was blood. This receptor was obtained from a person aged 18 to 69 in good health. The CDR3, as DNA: TGTGCCAGCAGCACCAGTTCCGGCCACTCTAATGAAAAACTGTTTTTT. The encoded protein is CASSTSSGHSNEKLFF.